The clone carrying this TCR beta chain has only one observation. This sample is drawn from a study of shared clonotypes between healthy human individuals. This CDR3 spans 17 amino acids. The germline CDR1 and CDR2 sequences are MRHNA and SNTAGT. Trimming left V 2 bases short and J 1 base short, with 14 bases between. Authors' analysis steps: Because ImmunoSEQ provided only junction sequences with no quality scores, the filtering differed. Clones were read by immunoSEQ multiplex PCR, and TCRdb kept only the in-frame ones, dropping some. That table supplies the V and J calls and clone size; D and trimming were determined from the DNA. The sample holds roughly 2.5 million clones, 85% to 95% seen once.

Sequenced: naive CD4+ T cells sorted from blood. The sample's subset: CD45RA+ positively selected. The TCR was taken from a man between 18 and 35 years old in good health. This chain uses TRBV6-4 with TRBJ1-4; maybe TRBD1 (6 bases). Written as DNA, the CDR3 is TGTGCCAGCAGTGACACGGACAGTAAGGAAACTAATGAAAAACTGTTTTTT. Its translation: CASSDTDSKETNEKLFF.